This paragraph reports one T cell receptor beta chain. The specificity of this receptor is unknown. No base qualities exist here, and no much larger clone lies one base off it. The time point label for this specimen denotes: baseline before first vaccination. The vaccinee samples were drawn from two UK trials, COV001 and COV002, one of which was a single-blind randomized controlled phase 2/3 trial testing AZD1222 (ChAdOx1 nCoV-19) in healthy adults. Trial participant PBMC samples were collected at day 0 and day 28 after the second dose for TCRbeta chain sequencing. The CDR3 regions of human TCRbeta chains were subjected to immunosequencing. The authors' pipeline ran thus. TCRs in the repertoires were matched against a reference library of SARS-CoV-2-specific TCRs that had been generated with the MIRA antigen-specificity platform. Breadth was defined as the fraction of unique TCRs that were SARS-CoV-2-associated. Depth was defined as the fraction of total T cells that were SARS-CoV-2-associated. Using the MIRA data, each spike-specific TCR was mapped to the spike region that the TCR reacts to and placed in a CD4 or CD8 class. Log10-transformed breadth and depth values were compared by one-way ANOVA with Sidak's multiple comparisons tests. The source is immuneACCESS, and TCRdb retained only in-frame sequences with V and J called. Part of the clones is not carried over; for the studies checked, unresolved V genes explain less than half of this, and the remainder is unexplained. V and J calls and clone size are copied from that table; D and trimming were computed from the DNA. The sample includes about 120,000 clones, with roughly 90% observed a single time. Approximately 8.4% of the sample is taken by the ten largest.

Its CDR3 holds 18 amino acids, cysteine through phenylalanine. The read is trimmed to its CDR3 DNA, 54 bases read in frame from base 1. The CDR1 and CDR2 encoded by the germline V gene are KGHDR and SFDVKD. Here V drops 3 bases and J drops 9 bases, and the junction holds 15 bases not matched to any gene. This sample is part of a study of T cell responses to AZD1222 COVID-19 vaccine (dated by TCRdb to the early 2020s). Notes on the research overall: AZD1222 recipients given second doses at about 4 weeks or at about 12 weeks were pooled, since spike-specific TCR depth and breadth were not found to differ between the two schedules. Trial participants were enrolled into age subgroups of 18-55, 56-69 and 70-plus years, which contained approximately 150, 28 and 58 TCR-sequenced participants, respectively. TCR sequencing was performed for about 250 trial participants, of whom around 210 were given two doses of AZD1222 and around 26 were given two doses of MenACWY control vaccine. The research as a whole found: Participants were mostly white British and included more females than males, and it was suggested by the authors that clonal diversity may have been underestimated. No day 14 peak-response samples were available, so repertoires were characterized only after the peak T cell response. Spike-specific TCR breadth and depth rose significantly after two AZD1222 doses compared with day 0 and with MenACWY recipients. Conclusions about previously exposed vaccinees are limited because only six or seven AZD1222 recipients were SARS-CoV-2 seropositive at baseline. The 56-69-year group was small, and its depth increase did not reach significance, likely because of low power. The whole spike protein was spanned by vaccine-associated CD4 TCRs, and dominant responses were seen in regions 160-218 and 743-854. Epitopes outside the regions mutated in the B.1.351 and B.1.1.7 variants were reportedly recognized by nearly half of the unique spike-specific TCRs.

This chain is built from TRBV24-1 and TRBJ2-1, and 11 junction bases match TRBD2. Sequencing used peripheral blood, obtained on day 0 of AZD1222 vaccination. The TCR comes from an adult in good health. The DNA sequence is given as TGTGCCACCAGTGATGCCAGTAGTAGCGGGGGGGCGTTGGGTGAGCAGTTCTTC. This sequence encodes CATSDASSSGGALGEQFF.